These 32 T cell receptor beta chains were all obtained from the same sample, sequenced in a study of T-cell reconstitution after alpha-beta-depleted transplantation in children. The TCRbeta library incorporated unique molecular identifiers. From the PCR reads, TCRdb called clonotypes with MiXCR, one entry per CDR3 protein. This table holds around 140,000 distinct CDR3 sequences, 8% to 10% found once. The sequencing used PBMCs, mostly from graft donor cells, collected 180 days after TCRalphabeta/CD19-depleted stem cell transplant. Receptors originate from a female patient aged 2-15 years who had a stem cell transplant for congenital amegakaryocytic thrombocytopenia, so the T cells may come from the graft donor.

The genes are TRBV12-3 or TRBV12-4 and TRBJ2-4; TRBD2 aligns across 9 bases. With V trimmed by 11 bases and J by 1 base, 18 bases remained unmatched. The CDR3 is 18 amino acids. The CDR3 sequence: CACSIVGLAGTAKNIQYF. The CDR3 DNA follows: TGTGCCTGCTCCATAGTCGGGCTAGCGGGGACCGCCAAAAACATTCAGTACTTC.

Notes on this clonotype: An end of the junction differs from the germline gene, which may be a read error. The V gene is TRBV3-1, the J gene TRBJ1-2; D is perhaps TRBD1 (5 bases). From germline, CDR1 is LGHDT and CDR2 YNNKEL (reference sequence). This CDR3 contains 16 residues. The CDR3 nucleotides read TGTGCCAGCAGCCAACCGGGGGAATACTCTAACTGTGGCTACACCTTC. Residues: CASSQPGEYSNCGYTF.

Only a few counts were recorded for this clonotype. At one boundary the junction diverges from the germline segment, which might be a read error. The V and J genes are TRBV28 and TRBJ1-5; D remains unclear. This CDR3 has 12 amino acids. CDR1 is MDHEN, CDR2 SYDVKM, per germline. The chain's CDR3 is CASSLVKEGSDF. The CDR3 nucleotides read TGTGCCAGCAGTTTAGTGAAGGAGGGTTCGGATTTT.

In its sample, this clonotype was seen many times. The genes are TRBV5-1 and TRBJ1-2; D not certain. Germline loops: CDR1 SGHRS, CDR2 YFSETQ. The CDR3 sequence is 13 residues long. Trimming left V 0 bases short and J 6 bases short, with 9 bases between. The CDR3 nucleotides read TGCGCCAGCAGCTTGGAGGCCTTACATGGCTACACCTTC. Translated: CASSLEALHGYTF.

This clonotype showed up just a few times. The gene calls are TRBV7-9 and TRBJ1-1, with unresolved D. Germline V gene data show CDR1 as SEHNR and CDR2 as FQNEAQ (reference sequence). CDR3 length: 13 residues. Trimming cost V 2 bases and J 11 bases, with 15 bases left between them. The CDR3, as DNA: TGTGCCAGCAGCTTAAGTGGGCCCGGAGGGGCTTTCTTT. Its translation is CASSLSGPGGAFF.

This clonotype was seen at least ten times. This chain uses TRBV28 with TRBJ2-7; D possibly corresponds to TRBD1 (6 bases). The V end was cut by 7 bases, the J end by 5 bases, with 18 bases between. Germline values: CDR1 MDHEN, CDR2 SYDVKM. The CDR3 is 14 residues long. Here the CDR3 reads CASTTPAGANEQYF. In DNA, the CDR3 is TGTGCCAGCACTACCCCGGCAGGGGCTAACGAGCAGTACTTC.

This clonotype has just a few counts. The rearrangement joins TRBV18 to TRBJ2-7, with 7 bases fitting TRBD1. Trimming took 0 bases from V and 3 from J; bases not matched to a gene: 5. This CDR3 contains 15 residues. CDR1 and CDR2 (germline): KGHSH, LQKENI. The CDR3 nucleotides are TGTGCCAGCTCACCACCCGGGACAGCTATCTACGAGCAGTACTTC. As protein: CASSPPGTAIYEQYF. Drawing the rest from reference TRBV18 and TRBJ2-7, the complete variable domain is NAGVMQNPRHLVRRRGQEARLRCSPMKGHSHVYWYRQLPEEGLKFMVYLQKENIIDESGMPKERFSAEFPKEGPSILRIQQVVRGDSAAYFCASSPPGTAIYEQYFGPGTRLTVT.

This clonotype was detected many times. The gene calls are TRBV28 and TRBJ2-6, with D perhaps TRBD1 or TRBD2 (5 bases each). Germline V gives CDR1 MDHEN, CDR2 SYDVKM. The CDR3 spans 19 residues. Trimming took off 4 bases at V and 0 bases at J, with 19 bases between the two ends. CDR3 nucleotides: TGTGCCAGCAGTTCCGGGGTTACAGGTCTTAGCTCTGGGGCCAACGTCCTGACTTTC. It specifies CASSSGVTGLSSGANVLTF.

Ten or more counts support this clonotype. The chain couples TRBV6-1 to TRBJ2-1; 8 nucleotides agree with TRBD2. This CDR3 is 16 amino acids long. The V and J ends lost 6 bases and 5 bases, in that order; junction bases with no gene match: 12. Germline loops: CDR1 MNHNS, CDR2 SASEGT. CDR3 sequence (DNA): TGTGCCAGCAGAAACGGGGGGGTCCACCCCCACAATGAGCAGTTCTTC. The encoded protein is CASRNGGVHPHNEQFF.

This clonotype has at least ten counts. The chain couples TRBV7-2 to TRBJ1-6, with TRBD1 identical over 8 bases. V lost 5 bases, J lost 5 bases, and 5 bases stayed unmatched. This CDR3 has 15 amino acids. CDR1 and CDR2 (germline): SGHTA, FQGNSA. Written as DNA, the CDR3 is TGTGCCAGCAGCCTAATGGGACAGGATAATTCACCCCTCCACTTT. It translates to CASSLMGQDNSPLHF.

This clonotype has a count of ten or more. The J gene is TRBJ1-1, the V gene TRBV5-4; D unresolved. V was shortened by 5 bases and J by 11 bases, with 19 bases between the two germline ends. This CDR3 has 13 amino acids. Germline V lookup: CDR1 SGHNT, CDR2 YYREEE (reference sequence). Written as DNA, the CDR3 is TGTGCCAGCAGAGGTTCGGGCCAAGGGATGGCTTTCTTT. Translation gives CASRGSGQGMAFF.

A few counts support this clonotype. V usage is TRBV7-2 and J usage is TRBJ2-5, with D possibly matching TRBD2 (6 bases). Between the trimmed V and J ends, which lost 1 base and 4 bases, there was a span of 10 bases. Germline assignment: CDR1 SGHTA and CDR2 FQGNSA. CDR3 length: 14 amino acids. In DNA form, the CDR3 reads TGTGCCAGCAGCTTAGGCCGGGGACTAGAGACCCAGTACTTC. As protein: CASSLGRGLETQYF.

Many counts were recorded for this clonotype. The rearrangement uses TRBV20-1 and TRBJ2-5; TRBD2 matches at 7 bases. The germline gives CDR1 DFQATT, CDR2 SNEGSKA (reference sequence). V lost 6 bases to trimming and J lost 1 base; unmatched junction nucleotides: 5. There are 13 residues in the CDR3. CDR3 DNA sequence: TGCAGTGCCAAACCTAGCGGCCAAGAGACCCAGTACTTC. Translation gives CSAKPSGQETQYF.

The chain carries TRBV4-1 and TRBJ2-5; TRBD2 agrees at 12 bases. Germline loops: CDR1 MGHRA, CDR2 YSYEKL. There are 17 residues in the CDR3. With 0 bases clipped from V and 4 bases from J, the junction kept 6 bases outside the gene matches. CDR3 amino acids: CASSQDPSGGARETQYF. The DNA of the CDR3 is TGCGCCAGCAGCCAAGACCCTAGCGGGGGGGCTCGAGAGACCCAGTACTTC.

The sample holds many counts of this clonotype. The genes are TRBV12-3 or TRBV12-4 and TRBJ2-1; 11 bases map to TRBD2. This CDR3 is built from 15 residues. With V trimmed by 6 bases and J by 9 bases, 10 bases remained unmatched. CDR3 residues: CASRVRLAGRVEQFF. For the CDR3, the DNA is TGTGCCAGCAGGGTTCGACTAGCGGGGAGGGTTGAGCAGTTCTTC.

This clonotype has ten or more counts. The chain recombines TRBV7-9 with TRBJ2-2; tentative D call: TRBD1 (6 bases). The germline gives CDR1 SEHNR, CDR2 FQNEAQ (reference sequence). The CDR3 runs to 14 residues. Deletions cut 3 bases from V and 3 bases from J, with 8 bases between. CDR3 nucleotides: TGTGCCAGCAGCTTCGAGGGGGACACCGGGGAGCTGTTTTTT. Residues: CASSFEGDTGELFF.

This clonotype came up many times. This chain joins TRBV12-3 or TRBV12-4 and TRBJ1-1; D possibly corresponds to TRBD1 (5 bases). The V gene lost 1 base and the J gene lost 6 bases, with 12 bases spanning the gap. The CDR3 extends over 14 amino acids. CDR3 bases: TGTGCCAGCAGTTTAGTGCAGGGATCTCCTGAAGCTTTCTTT. Translated, it gives CASSLVQGSPEAFF.

This clonotype was observed at least ten times. This chain uses TRBV20-1 with TRBJ1-5; no reliable D call. With 0 bases removed from V and 9 bases from J, the gap between germline ends came to 18 bases. The CDR3 runs to 15 residues. The germline V gene has CDR1 DFQATT and CDR2 SNEGSKA (reference sequence). Here the CDR3 reads CSARDGGHSTGPQHF. CDR3 coding DNA: TGCAGTGCTAGAGATGGAGGGCACTCCACTGGGCCCCAGCATTTT.

Comments on this clonotype: Mismatch with germline at one junction end may stem from a read error. This chain connects TRBV30 to TRBJ2-7; D gene uncertain. This CDR3 spans 11 amino acids. CDR1 and CDR2 from the germline V gene are GTSNPN and SVGIG (reference sequence). The CDR3 DNA reads TGTGCCTGGACACAATCCTCCGAGCAGTACTTC. Encoded protein: CAWTQSSEQYF. Looking up the rest from reference TRBV30 and TRBJ2-7 gives the full variable domain: SQTIHQWPATLVQPVGSPLSLECTVEGTSNPNLYWYRQAAGRGLQLLFYSVGIGQISSEVPQNLSASRPQDRQFILSSKKLLLSDSGFYLCAWTQSSEQYFGPGTRLTVT.

This clonotype came up many times. The rearrangement links TRBV29-1 to TRBJ2-7; TRBD1 matches 7 bases. The germline V gene has CDR1 SQVTM and CDR2 ANQGSEA. With 4 bases clipped from V and 2 bases from J, the junction kept 5 bases outside the gene matches. CDR3 length equals 13 residues. The CDR3 region has the DNA TGCAGCGTTGGCCAGGGGGACCCCTACGAGCAGTACTTC. Protein: CSVGQGDPYEQYF.

There are many counts of this clonotype. The chain couples TRBV7-8 to TRBJ2-1, with D possibly being TRBD1 or TRBD2 (5 bases each). The V and J ends lost 4 bases and 9 bases respectively, with 19 bases between them. Per germline, CDR1 SGHVS and CDR2 FQNEAQ. The CDR3 contains 15 residues. The CDR3 DNA is TGTGCCAGCAGCTACTCCGGGGCGGTGGGAAGTGAGCAGTTCTTC. It is translated as CASSYSGAVGSEQFF.

This clonotype has ten or more counts. The chain couples TRBV27 to TRBJ2-1; D gene ambiguous. The CDR3 runs 12 residues. Germline assignment: CDR1 MNHEY and CDR2 SMNVEV (reference sequence). The ends were cut back, 6 bases at V and 4 bases at J, with 7 bases in the middle. The chain's CDR3 is CASSPSYNEQFF. The CDR3 nucleotides read TGTGCCAGCAGCCCCTCATACAATGAGCAGTTCTTC.

Ten or more counts support this clonotype. The gene calls are TRBV24-1 and TRBJ2-5; no clear D gene. The CDR3 sequence is 14 residues long. Trimming removed 4 bases from V and 1 base from J, with 9 bases in between. Per germline, CDR1 KGHDR and CDR2 SFDVKD. As DNA, the CDR3 is TGTGCCACCAGTGAGGGTCCGAGCCAAGAGACCCAGTACTTC. It specifies CATSEGPSQETQYF.

This clonotype came up many times. The J gene is TRBJ1-4, the V gene TRBV29-1; maybe TRBD1 (5 bases). Germline CDR1 and CDR2: SQVTM and ANQGSEA. The CDR3 sequence is 13 residues long. V was cut by 0 bases and J by 10 bases, with 12 bases left in between. CDR3 sequence reads: CSVEDGAGGKLFF. In DNA, the CDR3 is TGCAGCGTTGAAGATGGGGCGGGGGGAAAACTGTTTTTT.

This clonotype was detected ten times or more. The gene calls are TRBV7-9 and TRBJ2-7, with D hard to call. The CDR3 extends over 13 amino acids. Trimming removed 2 bases from V and 6 bases from J, with 11 bases in between. Per the germline V gene, CDR1 is SEHNR and CDR2 is FQNEAQ (reference sequence). The CDR3 coding sequence is TGTGCCAGCAGCTTACCCAGCCCGCTCGAGCAGTACTTC. Protein: CASSLPSPLEQYF.

V and J are TRBV28 and TRBJ1-6; D might be TRBD1 (6 bases). CDR3 length equals 16 residues. The V and J ends lost 6 bases and 5 bases respectively, with 17 bases between them. Germline V gene sequence: CDR1 MDHEN, CDR2 SYDVKM. CDR3 residues: CASRPQGWVDNSPLHF. CDR3 in DNA: TGTGCCAGCAGGCCACAGGGTTGGGTCGATAATTCACCCCTCCACTTT.

The chain recombines TRBV4-1 with TRBJ2-7; weak D call: TRBD2 (5 bases). The germline gives CDR1 MGHRA, CDR2 YSYEKL. Trimming took 1 base from V and 2 from J, leaving 6 bases between them. This CDR3 spans 13 amino acids. CDR3 nucleotide sequence: TGCGCCAGCAGCCAAGGGCGGGCCTACGAGCAGTACTTC. Amino acids: CASSQGRAYEQYF.

The J gene is TRBJ2-2, the V gene TRBV30, with D perhaps given as TRBD1 or TRBD2 (5 bases each). The germline V and J ends were trimmed by 5 bases and 1 base, with 11 bases remaining between them. The CDR3 consists of 14 residues. CDR1 is GTSNPN and CDR2 is SVGIG in the germline V gene (reference sequence). CDR3 DNA sequence: TGTGCCTGGCAGGGACGGCAGAACACCGGGGAGCTGTTTTTT. Translation: CAWQGRQNTGELFF.

The chain recombines TRBV7-9 with TRBJ2-7; D gene unclear. Germline V gives CDR1 SEHNR, CDR2 FQNEAQ (reference sequence). This CDR3 has 15 amino acids. V lost 0 bases and J lost 6, with 15 bases in between. The CDR3 nucleotides are TGTGCCAGCAGCTTAGCGCGGCCTGGTTCCGGCGAGCAGTACTTC. The encoded protein is CASSLARPGSGEQYF.

The V and J genes are TRBV5-4 and TRBJ2-7; TRBD2 agrees at 10 bases. V was clipped by 0 bases and J by 2 bases; unmatched bases: 2. This CDR3 has 15 amino acids. Germline V gives CDR1 SGHNT, CDR2 YYREEE (reference sequence). For the CDR3, the DNA is TGTGCCAGCAGCTTGGGCGGACTAGCGGCCTACGAGCAGTACTTC. Translated: CASSLGGLAAYEQYF.

The chain joins TRBV28 to TRBJ2-2; TRBD1 matches 7 bases. V lost 6 bases and J lost 0; bases outside the gene matches: 4. This CDR3 has 15 amino acids. Looked up from germline, CDR1 is MDHEN and CDR2 is SYDVKM. CDR3 DNA sequence: TGTGCCAGCAGCAATGACAGGGCGAACACCGGGGAGCTGTTTTTT. This sequence encodes CASSNDRANTGELFF.

At least ten counts were recorded for this clonotype. The V gene is TRBV13, the J gene TRBJ2-4, with D unclear. CDR1 is PRHDT, CDR2 FYEKMQ, per germline (reference sequence). The CDR3 runs to 17 residues. V dropped 0 bases and J dropped 0 bases, with 12 bases sitting between them. CDR3 nucleotide sequence: TGTGCCAGCAGCTTAGGGGGTCGGAGAATAGCCAAAAACATTCAGTACTTC. Translated, it gives CASSLGGRRIAKNIQYF.